This T cell receptor beta chain came from a study of blood T cell repertoires in COVID-19. Study in general: The origin of the acute and convalescent COVID-19 samples was the United States, Italy and Spain. Sources were T cells, B-cell-depleted T cells, or PBMCs; the material itself was cDNA or gDNA.

Assay: immunoSEQ multiplex PCR; the TCRdb copy retains only in-frame clones and omits some. Here the sample spans about 98,000 clones, less than 85% being singletons. The CDR3 contains 15 residues. Between the trimmed V and J ends, which lost 3 bases and 4 bases, there was a span of 13 bases. The V gene's germline CDR1 is LGHDT and CDR2 YNNKEL (reference sequence). The sample holds one count of this clone. This rearrangement joins TRBV3-1 (or the pseudogene TRBV3-2) to TRBJ2-1; D is possibly TRBD1 (6 bases). The source is a man in his 70s with active or convalescent COVID-19. Sequenced sample: peripheral blood. CDR3 amino acids: CASSHTGKPYNEQFF. CDR3 sequence (DNA): TGTGCCAGCAGCCATACAGGGAAACCTTACAATGAGCAGTTCTTC.